This T cell receptor (beta chain) was identified during a study of blood T cells in healthy people across ages. On this clonotype itself: No antigen is known for it.

Study-wide points: Older age went with lower TCR beta diversity per million T cells, in a roughly linear way.

The use of a sample-barcoded 5' primer and a J-beta primer mix characterized a second PCR of 7 to 11 cycles. In TCRdb, the 5' RACE reads were re-called with MiXCR into one record per CDR3 protein. The sample consists of approximately 2,000,000 distinct CDR3 sequences, about 39% of them appearing once. V was cut by 2 bases and J by 9 bases, with 7 bases left in between. The germline V gene has CDR1 MNHEY and CDR2 SVGEGT. This CDR3 contains 11 residues. Donors were healthy Caucasian individuals from Russia aged about 6 to 90. Sequencing input: blood. This receptor was obtained from a human donor in good health. V is TRBV6-2 or TRBV6-3 and J is TRBJ1-1; D not certain. The CDR3 sequence is CASSYEFQAFF. The CDR3 bases are TGTGCCAGCAGTTACGAGTTCCAAGCTTTCTTT.